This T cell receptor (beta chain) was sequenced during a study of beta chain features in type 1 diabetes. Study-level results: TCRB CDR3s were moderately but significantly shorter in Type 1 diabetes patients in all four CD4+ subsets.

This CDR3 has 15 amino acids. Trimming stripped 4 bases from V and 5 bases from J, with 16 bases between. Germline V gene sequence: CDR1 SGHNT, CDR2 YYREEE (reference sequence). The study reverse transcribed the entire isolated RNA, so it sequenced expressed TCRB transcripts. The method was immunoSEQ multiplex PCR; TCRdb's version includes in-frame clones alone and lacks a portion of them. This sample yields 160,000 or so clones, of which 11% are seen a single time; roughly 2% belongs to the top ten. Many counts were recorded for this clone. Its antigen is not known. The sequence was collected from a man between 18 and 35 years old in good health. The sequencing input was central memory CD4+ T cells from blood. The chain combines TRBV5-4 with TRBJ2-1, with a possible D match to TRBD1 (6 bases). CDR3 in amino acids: CASSRTSTGNNEQFF. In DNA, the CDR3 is TGTGCCAGCAGCCGAACCTCGACAGGAAACAATGAGCAGTTCTTC.